A selection of T cell receptor beta chains follows, all from one sample in a study of cytomegalovirus exposure and HLA in healthy donors. Measured with immunoSEQ multiplex PCR; TCRdb has only the in-frame clones, and not every one. This sample has roughly 130,000 clones; under 80% occur once, and the top ten carry 4.3%. Source material: PBMCs. Receptor source: a man younger than 35 in good health and CMV-seropositive. Each CDR3 is given with its conserved first and last residue. A D gene is named only where the DNA matches it firmly. Clone sizes are given selectively: once, few, many, or a class where the clone is expanded.

size: NA
J: TRBJ2-5
D: NA
V: TRBV6-5
CDR3: CASNPAGGEETQYF
DNA: TGTGCCAGCAACCCAGCAGGAGGGGAGGAGACCCAGTACTTC

size: NA
J: TRBJ2-1
D: NA
V: TRBV6-1
CDR3: CASIEDSSSYNEQFF
DNA: TGTGCCAGCATTGAAGACTCAAGCTCCTACAATGAGCAGTTCTTC

size: NA
J: TRBJ2-1
D: NA
V: TRBV5-5
CDR3: CASSLLASYNEQFF
DNA: TGTGCCAGCAGCTTATTAGCGTCCTACAATGAGCAGTTCTTC

size: NA
J: TRBJ1-5
D: NA
V: TRBV7-9
CDR3: CASSLGVGGGNQPQHF
DNA: TGTGCCAGCAGCTTAGGGGTCGGTGGAGGCAATCAGCCCCAGCATTTT

size: few
J: TRBJ1-2
D: NA
V: TRBV6-5
CDR3: CASSTRGYGYTF
DNA: TGTGCCAGCAGTACAAGGGGCTATGGCTACACCTTC

size: NA
J: TRBJ1-5
D: TRBD1
V: TRBV7-2
CDR3: CASSVDRDQPQHF
DNA: TGTGCCAGCAGCGTGGACAGGGATCAGCCCCAGCATTTT

size: NA
J: TRBJ1-3
D: NA
V: TRBV25-1
CDR3: CASSMWVGGSGNTIYF
DNA: TGTGCCAGCAGTATGTGGGTGGGGGGCTCTGGAAACACCATATATTTT

size: NA
J: TRBJ2-7
D: NA
V: TRBV7-9
CDR3: CASSPLYEQYF
DNA: TGTGCCAGCAGCCCTCTATACGAGCAGTACTTC

size: NA
J: TRBJ2-1
D: NA
V: TRBV4-3
CDR3: CASSPVDGSSYNEQFF
DNA: TGCGCCAGCAGCCCCGTTGACGGGAGCTCCTACAATGAGCAGTTCTTC

size: NA
J: TRBJ2-3
D: NA
V: TRBV28
CDR3: CASRLWGGSADTQYF
DNA: TGTGCCAGCAGGCTTTGGGGGGGCAGCGCAGATACGCAGTATTTT

size: NA
J: TRBJ2-2
D: TRBD1
V: TRBV4-1
CDR3: CASSPGTGTTGELFF
DNA: TGCGCCAGCAGTCCCGGGACAGGGACCACCGGGGAGCTGTTTTTT